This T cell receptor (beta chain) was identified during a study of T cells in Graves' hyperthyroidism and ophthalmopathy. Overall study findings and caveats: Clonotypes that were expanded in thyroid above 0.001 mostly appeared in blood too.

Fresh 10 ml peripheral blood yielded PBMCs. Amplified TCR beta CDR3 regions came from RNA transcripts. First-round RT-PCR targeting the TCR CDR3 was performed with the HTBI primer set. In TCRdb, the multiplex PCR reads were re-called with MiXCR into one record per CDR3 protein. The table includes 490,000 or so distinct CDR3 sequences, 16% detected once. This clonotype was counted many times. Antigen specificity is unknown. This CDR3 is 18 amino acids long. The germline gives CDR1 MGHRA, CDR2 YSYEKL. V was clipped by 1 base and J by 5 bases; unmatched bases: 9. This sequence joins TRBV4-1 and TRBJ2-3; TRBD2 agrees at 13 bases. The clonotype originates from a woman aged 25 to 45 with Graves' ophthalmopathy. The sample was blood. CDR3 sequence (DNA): TGCGCCAGCAGCCAAGCCCGGACTAGCGGGAGTCCTGAAGATACGCAGTATTTT. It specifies CASSQARTSGSPEDTQYF.